This is a list of T cell receptor beta chains from one sample in a study of blood T cell repertoires in COVID-19. Profiling relied on immunoSEQ multiplex PCR, and the TCRdb table lists in-frame clones only, not all of them. Seen here are roughly 340,000 clones, approximately 92% observed once, and the top ten hold 0.9% to 1.1%. Material: PBMCs or T cells enriched from blood (not recorded which). Receptor source: a man younger than 35 who had recovered from COVID-19. The CDR3 runs from the conserved cysteine through the conserved F or W. D genes are given only for firm matches. Size is stated for part of the rows, as once, few or many counts, or as a class when the clone is expanded.

D gene	clone size	CDR3 length	V gene	J gene	CDR3 DNA	CDR3 protein
-	-	13	TRBV28	TRBJ1-1	TGTGCCAGCAGTCTACTAACCAACACTGAAGCTTTCTTT	CASSLLTNTEAFF
-	-	17	TRBV5-4	TRBJ2-4	TGTGCCAGCAGCTTGGATGGGGAGCTCTCGGGGAAAAACATTCAGTACTTC	CASSLDGELSGKNIQYF
TRBD2	-	17	TRBV18	TRBJ2-5	TGTGCCAGCTCACCACAATTTGTAGCGGGTAAACAAGAGACCCAGTACTTC	CASSPQFVAGKQETQYF
TRBD2	-	18	TRBV3-1/TRBV3-2	TRBJ2-2	TGTGCCAGCAGCCAAGGCGCTGGCGCGGGGGGACCGACCGGGGAGCTGTTTTTT	CASSQGAGAGGPTGELFF
TRBD1	once	14	TRBV18	TRBJ1-6	TGTGCCAGCTGTCCCGGGACAGGGGGTTCACCCCTCCACTTT	CASCPGTGGSPLHF
-	-	14	TRBV28	TRBJ2-5	TGTGCCAGCAGTTCATCCCCAAGGGGAGAGACCCAGTACTTC	CASSSSPRGETQYF
TRBD2	-	15	TRBV7-8	TRBJ2-1	TGTGCCAGCAGCCAAGCGGGAGGGCCCTCTAATGAGCAGTTCTTC	CASSQAGGPSNEQFF
-	-	14	TRBV3-1/TRBV3-2	TRBJ1-1	TGTGCCAGCAGCCAAGACGGGAGGAACACTGAAGCTTTCTTT	CASSQDGRNTEAFF
-	-	13	TRBV29-1	TRBJ1-2	TGCAGCGTGGGCCGGGAGCCCAACTATGGCTACACCTTC	CSVGREPNYGYTF
TRBD1	-	18	TRBV4-3	TRBJ1-1	TGCGCCAGCAGCCAAGTGTTTGGGACAGGGTCCTTGGGCACTGAAGCTTTCTTT	CASSQVFGTGSLGTEAFF